This T cell receptor (beta chain) was sequenced in a study of T-cell memory formation after mild COVID-19 (dated by TCRdb to about 2021). Concerning the study at large: TCR sequence clusters from the two donors were found to be largely donor specific. In a couple of donors, T-cell clones that expanded and contracted after mild COVID-19 were followed by sequencing TCRalpha and TCRbeta repertoires longitudinally. Two young, previously healthy adult volunteers made up the cohort, one male and one female. Summary of the overall study and its limitations: Clones contracting from day 15 to 85 had balanced CD4/CD8 phenotypes, while a second wave expanding from day 15 to 37 was biased towards CD4+. Contracting CD4+ clones were found mainly in CM and EM memory subsets, while CD8+ clones were enriched in EMRA. The study included only two mild cases, and larger cohorts that include severe cases with pre-infection samples were judged to be necessary. Some responding clones were detected in pre-infection memory, suggesting pre-existing cross-reactive memory T cells joined the SARS-CoV-2 response. SARS-CoV-2 specificity of the second-wave clones peaking on day 37 was not confirmed.

With respect to this clonotype: What this receptor recognizes is not known. Per-base qualities were not stored, and no clone one base away is much larger.

CDR3 length: 14 amino acids, cysteine to phenylalanine. Only the CDR3 DNA stays, 42 bases, in frame from base 1. The germline V gene yields SGDLS for CDR1 and YYNGEE for CDR2. The germline V and J ends show losses of 1 base and 5 bases respectively, and no gene match explains 3 bases of the junction. Data came from an Illumina NovaSeq 6000. Using 5'RACE with constant-segment primers, TCRalpha and TCRbeta cDNA libraries were constructed, with sample barcodes and unique molecular identifiers added in the process. Trizol reagent was used to extract RNA from every sample. Amplification of the libraries took two PCR steps, and the second step added a second sample barcode plus Illumina TruSeq adapters. Sequencing of libraries was performed on an Illumina NovaSeq with 2 x 150 bp paired-end reads. From the authors' description of their analysis: The reads were demultiplexed and collapsed into UMI-guided consensus sequences using migec v1.2.7. Using mixcr v2.1.11, the UMI consensuses were aligned to TRA and TRB V and J templates and assembled into clonotypes. Expanded or contracted clonotypes were those called significant by both edgeR and NoisET, with noise models trained on biological replicates. edgeR calls used a false discovery rate-adjusted p below 0.01 and a log2 fold-change threshold of 1. As an exploratory analysis of dynamics, max-normalized trajectories of the 1000 most abundant clonotypes were examined by PCA with hierarchical clustering. Separately sequenced CD4+ and CD8+ repertoires were used to assign the CD4 or CD8 phenotype of responding clones. In TCRdb, the public reads were trimmed at Q25 with fastp and aligned with MiXCR, with productive beta chains retained. Rows with one shared CDR3 protein collapse into an entry with the most common genes and DNA. For this entry, the V and J calls and clone size follow TCRdb and not the study's own pipeline. The sample table shows roughly 200,000 distinct CDR3 sequences, and 20% to 25% are seen once. The ten largest account for about 21% of the sample.

PBMCs were isolated by Ficoll-Paque density gradient centrifugation. In this chain, TRBV9 is recombined with TRBJ2-7; 10 of the junction bases match TRBD1. Sequencing was done on a sample of PBMCs or a T cell subset sorted from them (not recorded which). This sequence was found in an adult woman who had mild COVID-19 (a few samples of this study predate the infection). The sample titles of this study are shuffled in the database, so cell type and time point are left out; the donor was told from shared clones. The CDR3 protein sequence reads: CASSVYGTGDEQYF. The DNA sequence reads TGTGCCAGCAGCGTATATGGGACAGGGGACGAGCAGTACTTC.